This is a list of T cell receptor beta chains from one sample in a study of cytomegalovirus exposure and HLA in healthy donors. Only in-frame clones appear in the TCRdb table, and some are missing; sequencing was by immunoSEQ multiplex PCR. Here the sample spans roughly 120,000 clones, over 90% being singletons. The sequenced sample was PBMCs. These receptors were obtained from a woman aged 18-29 years in good health and CMV-seronegative. The CDR3 runs from the conserved cysteine through the conserved F or W. D genes are given only for firm matches. Clone size is not always given. Where it is, it says once, few, many or a class for expanded clones.

abundance	j_gene	v_gene	d_gene	CDR3nt	CDR3aa
.	TRBJ2-7	TRBV6-6	.	TGTGCCAGCAGCCAGGACGCAAACGCGGGTCAATACTTC	CASSQDANAGQYF
.	TRBJ2-7	TRBV18	TRBD1	TGTGCCAGCTCAATGGACAGGGACGTCGAGCAGTACTTC	CASSMDRDVEQYF
.	TRBJ2-1	TRBV7-9	.	TGTGCCAGCAGCCGGCCTACGGACAAGTACAATGAGCAGTTCTTC	CASSRPTDKYNEQFF
.	TRBJ2-7	TRBV27	TRBD1	TGTGCCAGACCCGCACCGGGACAGGGACCGACTGAGCAGTACTTC	CARPAPGQGPTEQYF
.	TRBJ2-7	TRBV10-2	TRBD1	TGCGCCAGCAGCGACAGGGGGCTAATGTACGAGCAGTACTTC	CASSDRGLMYEQYF
.	TRBJ1-5	TRBV21-1	.	TGTGCCAGCAGCAGGGATGAGGGATCAGGCAATCAGCCCCAGCATTTT	CASSRDEGSGNQPQHF
.	TRBJ2-5	TRBV23-1	TRBD1	TGCGCCAGCAGTCAATGGTGGGGGACAGGTTTTGAAAAAGAGACCCAGTACTTC	CASSQWWGTGFEKETQYF
.	TRBJ2-5	TRBV5-4	TRBD2	TGTGCCAGCAGCTTTCGACAAGCGGGGGGGCACGAGACCCAGTACTTC	CASSFRQAGGHETQYF
.	TRBJ2-7	TRBV6-4	TRBD2	TGTGCCAGCAGTGACCGGTCGGGACTAGCGGGAATCTACGAGCAGTACTTC	CASSDRSGLAGIYEQYF
.	TRBJ2-7	TRBV6-1	TRBD2	TGTGCCAGCAGTGAAGTGACGGGGGGGCCGTACGAGCAGTACTTC	CASSEVTGGPYEQYF
.	TRBJ2-3	TRBV5-1	TRBD1	TGCGCCAGCAGCTTGCGCCCGGGACAGGGGACAGATACGCAGTATTTT	CASSLRPGQGTDTQYF
.	TRBJ2-1	TRBV29-1	.	TGCAGCGTTGTAGGGGTCTTCGGCAATGAGCAGTTCTTC	CSVVGVFGNEQFF
.	TRBJ1-1	TRBV19	TRBD1	TGTGCCAGTAGTACTACTCGGGACAGGAGTAGGACTGAAGCTTTCTTT	CASSTTRDRSRTEAFF
.	TRBJ2-3	TRBV19	TRBD2	TGTGCCAGTAGTACCCCCTTCCTAACTAGCGGGAGAACAGATACGCAGTATTTT	CASSTPFLTSGRTDTQYF
.	TRBJ2-2	TRBV29-1	.	TGCAGCGCTGGGGGCGGCGCCGGGGTCGGGGAGCTGTTTTTT	CSAGGGAGVGELFF
once	TRBJ1-2	TRBV7-9	TRBD1	TGTGCCAGCAGGGGGACAGGGGGGACAACCTATGGCTACACCTTC	CASRGTGGTTYGYTF
.	TRBJ1-2	TRBV11-2	TRBD1	TGTGCCAGCAACACAGGGGGACCTTATGGCTACACCTTC	CASNTGGPYGYTF
once	TRBJ1-1	TRBV5-1	TRBD1	TGCGCCAGCAGCCCGGACAGGGGGCGGACTGAAGCTTTCTTT	CASSPDRGRTEAFF
.	TRBJ2-1	TRBV11-2	TRBD2	TGTGCCAGCAGCTCCGGGGGGGGTGCCTACAATGAGCAGTTCTTC	CASSSGGGAYNEQFF
.	TRBJ1-3	TRBV9	.	TGTGCCAGCAGCGTAGACCCGAACAGAGACTCTGGAAACACCATATATTTT	CASSVDPNRDSGNTIYF
.	TRBJ2-7	TRBV30	TRBD2	TGTGCCTGGAGTAATCTAGGCGGGGGGGCTGGCGAGCAGTACTTC	CAWSNLGGGAGEQYF
.	TRBJ1-2	TRBV28	.	TGTGCCAGCAGTTTGGGTAGGGGTTTAAGTCTCTACACCTTC	CASSLGRGLSLYTF
.	TRBJ2-3	TRBV6-6	TRBD1	TGTGCCAGCAGGAGCGGGACAGGGAACACAGATACGCAGTATTTT	CASRSGTGNTDTQYF
.	TRBJ2-7	TRBV2	.	TGTGCCAGCAGGTCAGCGTACGAGCAGTACTTC	CASRSAYEQYF
.	TRBJ2-1	TRBV27	.	TGTGCCAGCAGCCGCAGGGAAACCTTCCACAATGAGCAGTTCTTC	CASSRRETFHNEQFF
.	TRBJ1-2	TRBV5-5	TRBD1	TGTGCCAGTAGGACAGGGATTCCCTATGGCTACACCTTC	CASRTGIPYGYTF
.	TRBJ1-4	TRBV28	TRBD1	TGTGCCAGCAGTTTATGGTCCACAGGGGGCGTCGAAAAACTGTTTTTT	CASSLWSTGGVEKLFF
once	TRBJ2-1	TRBV19	TRBD2	TGTGCCAGTAGTAACTCGGGACTAGCGGGGGGGCCGCGGTCCCATGAGCAGTTCTTC	CASSNSGLAGGPRSHEQFF
few	TRBJ2-3	TRBV10-2	.	TGCGCCAGCAGCGTAGCGGAGATCACAGATACGCAGTATTTT	CASSVAEITDTQYF
.	TRBJ2-5	TRBV4-2	TRBD2	TGTGCCAGCAGCCAAGAGCGGGGGATCGGGGAGACCCAGTACTTC	CASSQERGIGETQYF
.	TRBJ2-1	TRBV27	.	TGTGCCAGCAGTTCGGGATTCTCCTACAATGAGCAGTTCTTC	CASSSGFSYNEQFF
.	TRBJ2-7	TRBV28	.	TGTGCCAGCAGTTTCGGCGGAACCACCTGGCAGTACTTC	CASSFGGTTWQYF
.	TRBJ1-2	TRBV7-9	.	TGTGCCAGCAGCTTAGTGACAGCCGATGGCTACACCTTC	CASSLVTADGYTF
.	TRBJ1-6	TRBV5-1	.	TGCGCCAGCAGCTTGGAGTCCGCAGGGAATAATTCACCCCTCCACTTT	CASSLESAGNNSPLHF
.	TRBJ1-5	TRBV25-1	.	TGTGCCAGCCTCGCTGACGGGAACAATCAGCCCCAGCATTTT	CASLADGNNQPQHF
.	TRBJ1-5	TRBV10-3	.	TGTGCCATCAGGGGGACTGAGAATCAGCCCCAGCATTTT	CAIRGTENQPQHF
.	TRBJ1-3	TRBV7-9	.	TGTGCCAGCAGCTCCCCCCCGAGTTCTGGAAACACCATATATTTT	CASSSPPSSGNTIYF
.	TRBJ1-5	TRBV19	TRBD1	TGTGCCAGTAGAGGGACAGGGGCGTGGACGGACGACCAGCCCCAGCATTTT	CASRGTGAWTDDQPQHF
.	TRBJ1-2	TRBV27	TRBD1	TGTGCCAGCAGTCCCGACAGGGAGGGCTACACCTTC	CASSPDREGYTF
few	TRBJ2-1	TRBV18	.	TGTGCCAGCTCACCGAACCCAGGGGCTAATGAGCAGTTCTTC	CASSPNPGANEQFF
.	TRBJ2-7	TRBV29-1	.	TGCAGCGTACTCAAACCAGGGAGGCCCTCCTACGAGCAGTACTTC	CSVLKPGRPSYEQYF
.	TRBJ2-3	TRBV29-1	.	TGCAGCGTTGAATCAGGGACTAGCACAGATACGCAGTATTTT	CSVESGTSTDTQYF
.	TRBJ2-5	TRBV19	TRBD1	TGTGCCAGTAGTATAGACAGGACAGGGGGTAAGACCCAGTACTTC	CASSIDRTGGKTQYF
.	TRBJ2-5	TRBV5-6	TRBD2	TGTGCCAGCAGCTTATTCCATGGGGGGGAGCAAGAGACCCAGTACTTC	CASSLFHGGEQETQYF
.	TRBJ1-5	TRBV27	.	TGTGCCAGCAGTCCCCTGCCGGGTCCGGGGAGCAATCAGCCCCAGCATTTT	CASSPLPGPGSNQPQHF
.	TRBJ1-4	TRBV28	TRBD1	TGTGCCAGCAGTTCCGGACAGGGGCCTAATGAAAAACTGTTTTTT	CASSSGQGPNEKLFF
.	TRBJ2-1	TRBV6-6	.	TGTGCCAGCACCATAGTAGTTGAGGGAGAGGGCAATGAGCAGTTCTTC	CASTIVVEGEGNEQFF
.	TRBJ2-7	TRBV28	TRBD1	TGTGCCAGCAGTTTCTCCCCGGGACAGGGATACGAGCAGTACTTC	CASSFSPGQGYEQYF
once	TRBJ2-1	TRBV5-1	.	TGCGCCAGCAGCTTCTCTCAGATAGAGCAGTTCTTC	CASSFSQIEQFF
.	TRBJ2-3	TRBV10-3	.	TGTGCCATCAGTGTAGAGGGGGTCACAGATACGCAGTATTTT	CAISVEGVTDTQYF
.	TRBJ2-6	TRBV14	.	TGTGCCAGCAGCCTTCAGGGTGCGGGGGCCAACGTCCTGACTTTC	CASSLQGAGANVLTF
.	TRBJ1-1	TRBV7-6	.	TGTGCCAGCAGCACCTCCATGGGGGGGGGATCTGAAGCTTTCTTT	CASSTSMGGGSEAFF
.	TRBJ1-5	TRBV7-3	TRBD1	TGTGCCAGCAGCGAGACAGGGGGCGGTCAGCCCCAGCATTTT	CASSETGGGQPQHF
.	TRBJ1-6	TRBV7-2	.	TGTGCCAGCAGCTTAGCAGGGAGTAATTCACCCCTCCACTTT	CASSLAGSNSPLHF
once	TRBJ2-7	TRBV5-6	TRBD1	TGTGCCAGCAGCTCAGGACAGGGGGCAATCTACGAGCAGTACTTC	CASSSGQGAIYEQYF